What follows are 23 T cell receptor beta chains derived from one specimen sequenced in a study of CD8+ T cells in alopecia areata. Extracted from the samples, RNA was reverse transcribed into cDNA to serve as the sequencing template. This table comes from immunoSEQ multiplex PCR, and its TCRdb copy is limited to in-frame clones, with some not included. The sample lists roughly 100,000 clones; about 60% were seen once. Documented treatment: oral pan-JAK inhibitor, 5-10 mg twice daily. The sequencing used CD8+ T cells sorted from blood, collected between weeks 55 and 65, from a patient treated with tofacitinib. The receptors here all came from a human donor with alopecia areata.

This clone has a handful of counts. The V call is TRBV29-1, the J call TRBJ2-3; 7 positions match TRBD2. The CDR3 length is 13 residues. V trimming: 3 bases; J trimming: 4 bases; junction bases outside the gene matches: 4. Germline V CDR1 and CDR2: SQVTM, ANQGSEA. This chain's CDR3 is CSVDPRGADTQYF. The CDR3 region has the DNA TGCAGCGTTGACCCCCGGGGGGCAGATACGCAGTATTTT.

This clone has a handful of counts. The chain has TRBV2 and TRBJ2-7; weak D call: TRBD1 (6 bases). The V and J ends lost 4 bases and 1 base respectively, with 8 bases between them. The CDR3 loop spans 13 amino acids. The germline V gene has CDR1 SNHLY and CDR2 FYNNEI. The DNA for the CDR3 is TGTGCCAGCAGTGGGACAGAGTCCTACGAGCAGTACTTC. Translating it yields CASSGTESYEQYF.

The V gene is TRBV27, the J gene TRBJ2-1; unclear D gene. The CDR3 has 16 amino acids. The V gene's germline CDR1 is MNHEY and CDR2 SMNVEV (reference sequence). Trimming left V 2 bases short and J 1 base short, with 12 bases between. In DNA form, the CDR3 reads TGTGCCAGCAGTTTAAGTAGTACTGGATCCTACAATGAGCAGTTCTTC. This encodes CASSLSSTGSYNEQFF.

The V and J genes are TRBV27 and TRBJ2-7; D unresolved. With 6 bases removed from V and 5 bases from J, the gap between germline ends came to 8 bases. The CDR3 has 11 residues. Germline V CDR1 and CDR2: MNHEY, SMNVEV (reference sequence). CDR3 nucleotide sequence: TGTGCCAGCAGACAATCCCACGAGCAGTACTTC. Protein product: CASRQSHEQYF.

The chain couples TRBV5-6 to TRBJ2-5; 9 bases align to TRBD1. The CDR3 is made up of 14 amino acids. Germline V gives CDR1 SGHDT, CDR2 YYEEEE. The junction had 6 bases not matched to a gene; V was cut back by 5 bases and J by 4 bases. CDR3 residues: CASRRTGEVETQYF. The CDR3 DNA reads TGTGCCAGCAGGAGGACAGGGGAGGTAGAGACCCAGTACTTC.

This chain uses TRBV6-5 with TRBJ2-1, with TRBD1 as a possible D gene (6 bases). Germline-derived CDR1 and CDR2 are MNHEY and SVGAGI. V shed 8 bases and J shed 5 bases, with 10 bases lying between them. The CDR3 loop spans 12 amino acids. This CDR3 is CASSQGNNEQFF. CDR3 nucleotide sequence: TGTGCCAGCTCACAGGGCAACAATGAGCAGTTCTTC.

This clone was seen a handful of times. This chain uses TRBV7-9 with TRBJ1-1; no reliable D call. The V end was cut by 8 bases, the J end by 4 bases, with 17 bases between. The CDR3 loop spans 14 amino acids. Germline CDR1 and CDR2: SEHNR and FQNEAQ (reference sequence). DNA for the CDR3: TGTGCCAGCGGAGGGTCGGGAGGCTTCACTGAAGCTTTCTTT. Translated, it gives CASGGSGGFTEAFF.

The rearrangement uses TRBV7-9 and TRBJ1-4, with TRBD1 as a possible D gene (5 bases). The germline V gene has CDR1 SEHNR and CDR2 FQNEAQ (reference sequence). Trimming removed 6 bases from V and 5 bases from J, with 28 bases in between. This CDR3 contains 19 residues. CDR3 region: CASRVQTGLKESDNEKLFF. In DNA form, the CDR3 reads TGTGCCAGCAGAGTACAAACAGGATTAAAGGAGTCGGACAATGAAAAACTGTTTTTT.

The chain couples TRBV6-5 to TRBJ2-2; no clear D. This CDR3 region has 14 residues. Trimming took off 0 bases at V and 1 base at J, with 3 bases between the two ends. CDR1 is MNHEY and CDR2 is SVGAGI in the germline V gene. The CDR3: CASSYSRNTGELFF. The CDR3 nucleotides read TGTGCCAGCAGTTACTCCAGGAACACCGGGGAGCTGTTTTTT.

This sequence joins TRBV13 and TRBJ1-5; 10 bases are a match to TRBD1. The CDR3 runs to 14 residues. The germline CDR1 and CDR2 sequences are PRHDT and FYEKMQ (reference sequence). The J segment lost 7 bases and the V segment lost 5 bases, leaving 5 bases of the junction unmatched. The CDR3 DNA is TGTGCCAGCAGCCCTGGGACAGGGGTACAGCCCCAGCATTTT. Its protein product is CASSPGTGVQPQHF.

The chain uses TRBV5-1 and TRBJ1-2; D unclear. The CDR3 totals 14 residues. Trimming removed 3 bases at V and 4 bases at J, with 13 bases between. Germline CDR1 SGHRS, CDR2 YFSETQ. The CDR3 spells CASSSEYEAYGYTF. CDR3 sequence (DNA): TGCGCCAGCAGCTCCGAATATGAGGCCTATGGCTACACCTTC.

V usage is TRBV11-3 and J usage is TRBJ1-3; 7 nucleotides align to TRBD1. Germline trimming cut 6 bases from V and 2 bases from J; bases unmatched to any gene: 1. The CDR3 covers 13 residues. The germline CDR1 and CDR2 sequences are SGHNT and YENEEA. In nucleotides, the CDR3 is TGTGCCAGCAGTACAGGGGCTGGAAACACCATATATTTT. Residues: CASSTGAGNTIYF.

CDR3: CASRSNEAFF. The CDR3 DNA reads as TGTGCCAGCAGGTCAAATGAAGCTTTCTTT. The rearrangement uses TRBV11-2 and TRBJ1-1; D is undetermined. Germline V CDR1 and CDR2: SGHAT, FQNNGV. Trimming stripped 6 bases from V and 7 bases from J, with 6 bases between. This CDR3 has 10 residues.

CDR3 nucleotide sequence: TGTGCCAGTAGTACGGACGGGACAGGGAATTTTGGCTACACCTTC. Its protein is CASSTDGTGNFGYTF. The chain carries TRBV19 and TRBJ1-2; 9 positions match TRBD1. This CDR3 region has 15 residues. V trimming: 4 bases; J trimming: 7 bases; junction bases outside the gene matches: 10. CDR1 is LNHDA, CDR2 SQIVND, per germline (reference sequence).

This clone showed up just a few times. V is TRBV27 and J is TRBJ2-7; 9 nucleotides align to TRBD1. Germline V gives CDR1 MNHEY, CDR2 SMNVEV (reference sequence). This CDR3 has 16 residues. With 2 bases clipped from V and 0 bases from J, the junction kept 5 bases outside the gene matches. The CDR3 bases are TGTGCCAGCAGTTTACATAAGACAGGGGGCTCCTACGAGCAGTACTTC. Translating gives CASSLHKTGGSYEQYF.

In this sample, this clone turned up a few times. V and J are TRBV2 and TRBJ1-1; D gene unclear. V was trimmed by 7 bases and J by 8 bases, leaving 11 bases between them. The CDR3 is 11 amino acids. CDR1 and CDR2 (germline): SNHLY, FYNNEI. CDR3 sequence (DNA): TGTGCCAGCAAGGGAATCCCAGAAGCTTTCTTT. Protein sequence: CASKGIPEAFF.

This chain links TRBV14 with TRBJ2-7; the D gene is possibly TRBD1 (5 bases). Germline-derived CDR1 and CDR2 are SGHDN and FVKESK. CDR3 length equals 13 residues. Trimming took off 4 bases at V and 7 bases at J, with 14 bases between the two ends. As DNA, the CDR3 is TGTGCCAGCAGCCTCTCCATGGACAATGAGCAGTACTTC. It translates to CASSLSMDNEQYF.

In its sample, this clone was seen a few times. The V call is TRBV2, the J call TRBJ2-7, with D possibly matching TRBD2 (5 bases). Trimming cost V 7 bases and J 1 base, with 20 bases left between them. This CDR3 comprises 16 residues. Germline V gene sequence: CDR1 SNHLY, CDR2 FYNNEI. This chain's CDR3 is CASNSPQEGSSYEQYF. The CDR3 DNA reads TGTGCCAGCAACTCGCCCCAAGAGGGCTCATCCTACGAGCAGTACTTC.

This sequence joins TRBV23-1 and TRBJ2-6, with 7 positions matching TRBD1. TRBV23-1 is an ORF for which the function is uncertain. V lost 0 bases and J lost 1; bases outside the gene matches: 9. The CDR3 length is 19 residues. The CDR3 reads CASSQSERTGVSGANVLTF. The CDR3 DNA reads as TGCGCCAGCAGTCAATCGGAGAGGACAGGAGTATCTGGGGCCAACGTCCTGACTTTC.

The chain has TRBV4-1 and TRBJ1-5; 11 nucleotides agree with TRBD1. J lost 6 bases, V lost 1 base, and 8 bases had no gene match. The CDR3 is 17 residues long. Germline V gene lookup returns CDR1 MGHRA and CDR2 YSYEKL. The chain's CDR3 is CASSQASTGTGGQPQHF. The CDR3 DNA is TGCGCCAGCAGCCAAGCCTCAACCGGGACAGGGGGTCAGCCCCAGCATTTT.

This chain links TRBV6-5 with TRBJ2-1; TRBD2 might be the D (5 bases). Germline CDR1 reads MNHEY; CDR2 reads SVGAGI. V lost 6 bases, J lost 9 bases, and 12 bases lay in between. This CDR3 is 12 amino acids long. The CDR3, as DNA: TGTGCCAGCAGATTGGGTGGGAGTGAGCAGTTCTTC. This encodes CASRLGGSEQFF.

This clone appeared a few times. The V gene is TRBV15, the J gene TRBJ1-2, with D maybe TRBD1 (6 bases). Trimming took 0 bases from V and 0 from J, leaving 11 bases between them. In germline, CDR1 is LNHNV, CDR2 YYDKDF (reference sequence). The CDR3 spans 16 residues. In DNA form, the CDR3 reads TGTGCCACCAGCAGAGATTTCAGGGGCTCTAACTATGGCTACACCTTC. It is translated as CATSRDFRGSNYGYTF.

This clone has a single count. The V and J genes are TRBV2 and TRBJ1-2; a weak D match, TRBD1 (5 bases). This CDR3 has 15 amino acids. CDR1 is SNHLY and CDR2 is FYNNEI in the germline V gene. The ends were cut back, 6 bases at V and 14 bases at J, with 28 bases in the middle. DNA of the CDR3: TGTGCCAGCAGGTCGGGGGGGAGTTTAAGGGCCGCTGCTACCTTC. Protein: CASRSGGSLRAAATF. Full variable domain (outside the CDR3, taken from reference TRBV2 and TRBJ1-2): EPEVTQTPSHQVTQMGQEVILRCVPISNHLYFYWYRQILGQKVEFLVSFYNNEISEKSEIFDDQFSVERPDGSNFTLKIRSTKLEDSAMYFCASRSGGSLRAAATFGSGTRLTVV.